This T cell receptor (beta chain) was documented in a study of cytomegalovirus exposure and HLA in healthy donors. This CDR3 contains 14 residues. The germline CDR1 and CDR2 sequences are MDHEN and SYDVKM. Trimming took 5 bases from V and 1 from J, leaving 12 bases between them. Amplification used 60 Vbeta primers and 13 Jbeta primers. Using immunoSEQ multiplex PCR, the repertoire was profiled, and TCRdb retains in-frame clones only, with some absent. The sample comprises around 120,000 clones, 70% to 80% of which are singletons, and about 16% rests with the top ten. In this sample, this clone turned up once.

The sample comprised PBMCs. The source is a man between 45 and 60 years old in good health and CMV-seropositive. This chain uses TRBV28 with TRBJ2-7; D is possibly TRBD1 (6 bases). In DNA form, the CDR3 reads TGTGCCAGCAGTCAACCGGGACATTCCTACGAGCAGTACTTC. It yields the protein CASSQPGHSYEQYF.